The rows below give T cell receptor delta chains drawn from one sample of a study of gamma-delta T cells after stem cell transplantation. TCRdb used CATT to re-call clones from the RT-PCR reads. The sample contains some 1,500 delta-chain clones, 20% to 25% of which appear only once. Source material: gamma-delta T cells. The source is a human donor. It is not recorded whose cells these are; they may come from a transplant donor. The CDR3 runs from the conserved cysteine through the conserved F or W. A D gene is named only where the DNA matches it firmly. Clone size is shown for a subset of rows, as once, few, many or a class of expanded clone.

v_call	j_call	d_call	clone_size	cdr3_nt	cdr3_aa
TRDV2	TRDJ1	TRDD3	few	TGTGCCTGTGACACCGTCCTACAACTGGGGGATACGGGCACCGATAAACTCATCTTT	CACDTVLQLGDTGTDKLIF
TRDV2	TRDJ1	-	few	TGTGCCTGTGACACCGTGGAGAACACCGATAAACTCATCTTT	CACDTVENTDKLIF
TRDV2	TRDJ1	TRDD3	-	TGTGCCTGTGACCTCTTGCTAATGGGGGATAAGTTGGGCGCCGATAACCTCATCTTT	CACDLLLMGDKLGADNLIF
TRDV2	TRDJ3	-	few	TGTGCCTGTGACACCGTGTCTGGGGCCCCCGGCTCCTGGGACACCCGACAGATGTTTTTC	CACDTVSGAPGSWDTRQMFF
TRDV2	TRDJ1	TRDD3	few	TGTGCCTGTGATCCCCTATGGCGGGGGATAGACACCGATAAACTCATCTTT	CACDPLWRGIDTDKLIF
TRDV2	TRDJ1	TRDD3	-	TGTGCCTGCGACCCGATAAGTACTGGGGGATACGGTTACCCTCCCGACACCGATAAACTCATCTTT	CACDPISTGGYGYPPDTDKLIF
TRDV2	TRDJ3	-	few	TGTGCCTGTGACACCATCGGTAGCGGGGGCACCCGACAGATGTTTTTC	CACDTIGSGGTRQMFF
TRDV2	TRDJ1	TRDD3	large	TGTGCCTGTGACAAATTACAAGGAAAAATTGGGGGATACGGAAACACCGATAAACTCATCTTT	CACDKLQGKIGGYGNTDKLIF
TRDV2	TRDJ1	-	-	TGTGCCTGTGACACGATAGGTACGGGTACTGGAGGTAAACTCATCTTT	CACDTIGTGTGGKLIF
TRDV2	TRDJ1	-	medium-sized	TGTGCCTGTGACACCGAATTTTACCGGACCGGACTGGAGAGCTACACCGATAAACTCATCTTT	CACDTEFYRTGLESYTDKLIF
TRDV2	TRDJ3	-	-	TGTGCCTGTGACACCGCTCCGTGGGGACGTAGCTCCTGGGACACCCGACAGATGTTTTTC	CACDTAPWGRSSWDTRQMFF
TRDV2	TRDJ3	-	medium-sized	TGTGCCTGTGACACCGCGGGACCCCGCTCCTGGGACACCCGACAGATGTTTTTC	CACDTAGPRSWDTRQMFF
TRDV2	TRDJ1	-	few	TGTGCCTGTGACACCTTATCCACAGATGAATCTACCGATAAACTCATCTTT	CACDTLSTDESTDKLIF
TRDV2	TRDJ1	-	medium-sized	TGTGCCTGTGACACCGTTTCGAGGGAAACCGATAAACTCATCTTT	CACDTVSRETDKLIF
TRDV2	TRDJ3	TRDD3	medium-sized	TGTGCCTGTGACACCGTACTGGGGGGCTCCTGGGACACCCGACAGATGTTTTTC	CACDTVLGGSWDTRQMFF
TRDV2	TRDJ3	-	few	TGTGCCTGTGACACCGCAGGATCCCGTGGACCGAGCTCCTGGCACACCCGACAGATGTTTTTC	CACDTAGSRGPSSWHTRQMFF
TRDV2	TRDJ1	TRDD3	few	TGTGCCTGTGACAAAGTACTGGGGGATCCAAATAAGTACACCGATAAACTCATCTTT	CACDKVLGDPNKYTDKLIF
TRDV1	TRDJ1	TRDD3	-	TGTGCTCTTGGGGTCTCAGTTCCTACTCTGACCTACTGGGGGATACGAGGGCACACCGATAAACTCATCTTT	CALGVSVPTLTYWGIRGHTDKLIF